A single T cell receptor (beta chain) is shown here with its context. Germline V lookup: CDR1 LGHNA, CDR2 YNFKEQ. The ends lost 1 base at V and 0 bases at J; junction bases unmatched: 8. The CDR3 spans 19 residues. Single viable CD3+CD4+CD8-CD45RO+ cells were sorted as the memory CD4+ T cells. Clones were sequenced by immunoSEQ multiplex PCR, and TCRdb holds only the in-frame ones, with some missing. In the table there are under 35,000 clones, about 75% of which are singletons. The sample belongs to a study of memory CD4+ T cells and cytomegalovirus serostatus. The V and J genes are TRBV4-2 and TRBJ2-1, with TRBD2 matching over 11 bases. What was sequenced was memory CD4+ T cells from blood. The sequence derives from an adult in good health and CMV-seronegative. Some clones in this sample may be carry-over from other donors' samples. CDR3 sequence (DNA): TGTGCCAGCAGCCAAGTCAGTCTAGCGGGGGGTTACTCCTACAATGAGCAGTTCTTC. It translates to CASSQVSLAGGYSYNEQFF.